This TCR beta chain was profiled in a study of patients and donors after allogeneic stem cell transplantation. TCRdb recomputed calls from the RT-PCR reads with MiXCR, one row per CDR3 protein. The repertoire includes 25,000 or so distinct CDR3 sequences, around 28% of them detected once, and around 47% sits in the top ten. The sample taken for sequencing was blood, either unsorted or a sorted T cell fraction (not recorded which). This TCR derives from a human donor who was either an allogeneic HSCT recipient or a stem cell or donor lymphocyte infusion donor (not recorded which). It is not recorded whose cells these are; they may come from a transplant donor.

DNA of the CDR3: TGTGCCATCGAGGGCGGGGGCTACAATGAGCAGTTCTTC. Its protein product is CAIEGGGYNEQFF. The genes are TRBV10-3 and TRBJ2-1; 7 bases match TRBD2. CDR3 size: 13 residues. The V gene's germline CDR1 is ENHRY and CDR2 SYGVKD. V lost 8 bases to trimming and J lost 3 bases; unmatched junction nucleotides: 4.